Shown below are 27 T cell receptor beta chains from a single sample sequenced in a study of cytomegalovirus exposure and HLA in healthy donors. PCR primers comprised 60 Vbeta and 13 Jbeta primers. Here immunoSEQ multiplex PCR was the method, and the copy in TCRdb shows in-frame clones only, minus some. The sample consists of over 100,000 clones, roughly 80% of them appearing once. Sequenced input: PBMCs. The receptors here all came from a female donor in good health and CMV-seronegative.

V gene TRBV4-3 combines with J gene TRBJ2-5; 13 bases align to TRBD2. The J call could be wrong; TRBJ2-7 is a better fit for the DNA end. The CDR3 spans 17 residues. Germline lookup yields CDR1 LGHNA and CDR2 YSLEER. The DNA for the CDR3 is TGCGCCAGCAGCCCCTGGACTAGCGGGAGTATGGGAACCGAGCAGTACTTC. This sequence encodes CASSPWTSGSMGTEQYF.

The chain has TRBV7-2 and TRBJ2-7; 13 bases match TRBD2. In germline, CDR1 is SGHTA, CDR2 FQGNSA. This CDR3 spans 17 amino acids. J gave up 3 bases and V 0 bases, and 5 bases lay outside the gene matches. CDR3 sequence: CASSLAPLAGGFYEQYF. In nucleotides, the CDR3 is TGTGCCAGCAGCTTAGCGCCACTAGCGGGAGGGTTCTACGAGCAGTACTTC.

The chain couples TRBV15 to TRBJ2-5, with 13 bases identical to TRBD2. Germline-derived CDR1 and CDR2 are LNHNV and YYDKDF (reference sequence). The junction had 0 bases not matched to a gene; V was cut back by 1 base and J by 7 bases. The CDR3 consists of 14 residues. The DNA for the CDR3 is TGTGCCACCAGCAGAGGACTAGCGGGAGGGACCCAGTACTTC. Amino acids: CATSRGLAGGTQYF.

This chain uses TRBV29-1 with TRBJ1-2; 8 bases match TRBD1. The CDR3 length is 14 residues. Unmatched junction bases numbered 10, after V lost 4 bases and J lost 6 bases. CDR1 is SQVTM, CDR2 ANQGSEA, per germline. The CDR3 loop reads CSVVGDRGLNGYTF. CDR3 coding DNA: TGCAGCGTTGTGGGTGACAGGGGTCTTAATGGCTACACCTTC.

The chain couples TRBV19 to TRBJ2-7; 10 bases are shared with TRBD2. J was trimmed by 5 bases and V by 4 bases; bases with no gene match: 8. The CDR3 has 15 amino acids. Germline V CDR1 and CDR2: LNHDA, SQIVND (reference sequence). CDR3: CASSTSGRGGHEQYF. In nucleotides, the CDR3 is TGTGCCAGTAGTACCAGCGGGAGGGGAGGCCACGAGCAGTACTTC.

CDR3 residues: CAWSVKGVGVHSYEQYF. CDR3 in DNA: TGTGCCTGGAGTGTAAAGGGGGTAGGGGTTCATTCCTACGAGCAGTACTTC. This chain joins TRBV30 and TRBJ2-7; D is perhaps TRBD1 (6 bases). From germline, CDR1 is GTSNPN and CDR2 SVGIG (reference sequence). V was shortened by 0 bases and J by 1 base, with 19 bases between the two germline ends. The CDR3 spans 17 residues.

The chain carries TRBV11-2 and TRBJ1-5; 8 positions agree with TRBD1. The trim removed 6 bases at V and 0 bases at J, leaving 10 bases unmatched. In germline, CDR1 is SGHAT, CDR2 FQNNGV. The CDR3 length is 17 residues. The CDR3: CASSYRTGTYSNQPQHF. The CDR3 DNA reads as TGTGCCAGCAGTTATAGGACAGGGACCTATAGCAATCAGCCCCAGCATTTT.

The DNA for the CDR3 is TGTGCCAGCAGTTCCGGACTAGCGGGGGCCCCCTACGAGCAGTACTTC. This sequence encodes CASSSGLAGAPYEQYF. The chain joins TRBV28 to TRBJ2-7; 13 nucleotides agree with TRBD2. After removal of 4 bases from V and 2 bases from J, the junction contained 5 bases not matched to a gene. This CDR3 region has 16 residues. Germline CDR1 and CDR2: MDHEN and SYDVKM.

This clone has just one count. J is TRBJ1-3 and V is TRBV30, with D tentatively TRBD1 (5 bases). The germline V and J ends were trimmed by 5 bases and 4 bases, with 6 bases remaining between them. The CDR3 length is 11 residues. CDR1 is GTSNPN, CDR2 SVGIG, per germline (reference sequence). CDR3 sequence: CAWGQGNTIYF. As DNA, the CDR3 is TGTGCCTGGGGACAAGGAAACACCATATATTTT.

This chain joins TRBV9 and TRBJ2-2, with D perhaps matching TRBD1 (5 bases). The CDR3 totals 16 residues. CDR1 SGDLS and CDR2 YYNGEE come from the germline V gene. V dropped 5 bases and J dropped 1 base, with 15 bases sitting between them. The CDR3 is CASSIDVQGNTGELFF. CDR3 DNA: TGTGCCAGCAGTATCGACGTGCAGGGGAACACCGGGGAGCTGTTTTTT. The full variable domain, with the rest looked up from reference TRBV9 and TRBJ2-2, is DSGVTQTPKHLITATGQRVTLRCSPRSGDLSVYWYQQSLDQGLQFLIQYYNGEERAKGNILERFSAQQFPDLHSELNLSSLELGDSALYFCASSIDVQGNTGELFFGEGSRLTVL.

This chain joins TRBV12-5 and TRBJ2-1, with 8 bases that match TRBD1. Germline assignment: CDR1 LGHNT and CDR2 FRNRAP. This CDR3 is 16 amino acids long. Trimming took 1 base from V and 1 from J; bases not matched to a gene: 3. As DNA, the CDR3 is TGTGCTAGTGGTTTGGGAGACAGGGGATCCTACAATGAGCAGTTCTTC. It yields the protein CASGLGDRGSYNEQFF.

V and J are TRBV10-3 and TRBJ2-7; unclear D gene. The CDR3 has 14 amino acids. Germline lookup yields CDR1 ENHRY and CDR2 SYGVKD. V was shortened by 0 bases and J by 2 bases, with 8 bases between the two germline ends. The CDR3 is CAISESGSTYEQYF. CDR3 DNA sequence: TGTGCCATCAGTGAGTCTGGCTCCACCTACGAGCAGTACTTC.

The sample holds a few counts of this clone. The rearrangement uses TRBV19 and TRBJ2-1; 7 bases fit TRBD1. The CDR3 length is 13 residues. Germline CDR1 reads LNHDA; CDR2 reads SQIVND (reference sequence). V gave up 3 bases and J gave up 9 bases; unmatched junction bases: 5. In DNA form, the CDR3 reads TGTGCCAGTAGTATCACAGGGGATACTGAGCAGTTCTTC. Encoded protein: CASSITGDTEQFF.

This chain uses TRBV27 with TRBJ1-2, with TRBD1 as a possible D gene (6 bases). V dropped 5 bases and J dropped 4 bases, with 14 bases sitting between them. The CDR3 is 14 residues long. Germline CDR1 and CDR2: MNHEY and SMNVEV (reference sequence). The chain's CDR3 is CASSDLGQSYGYTF. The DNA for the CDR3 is TGTGCCAGCAGTGATCTAGGACAGTCCTATGGCTACACCTTC.

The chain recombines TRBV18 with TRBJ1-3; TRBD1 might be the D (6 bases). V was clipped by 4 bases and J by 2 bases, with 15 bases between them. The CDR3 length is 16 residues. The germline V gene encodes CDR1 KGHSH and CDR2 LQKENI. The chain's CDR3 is CASSRGQSLTGNTIYF. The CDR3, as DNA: TGTGCCAGCTCACGAGGACAGAGTCTGACTGGAAACACCATATATTTT.

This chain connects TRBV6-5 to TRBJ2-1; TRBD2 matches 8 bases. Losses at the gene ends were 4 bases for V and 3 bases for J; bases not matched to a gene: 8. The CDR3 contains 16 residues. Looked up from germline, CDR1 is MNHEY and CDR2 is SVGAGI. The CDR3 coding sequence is TGTGCCAGCAGTTCCCCTTTAGCGGGGCGCTACAATGAGCAGTTCTTC. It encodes CASSSPLAGRYNEQFF.

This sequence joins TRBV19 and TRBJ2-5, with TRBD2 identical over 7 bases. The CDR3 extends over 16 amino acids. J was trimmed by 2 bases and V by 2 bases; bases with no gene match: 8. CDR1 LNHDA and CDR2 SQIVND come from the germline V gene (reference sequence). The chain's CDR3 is CASSIRSSGRQETQYF. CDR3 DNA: TGTGCCAGTAGTATACGTTCGTCCGGGAGGCAAGAGACCCAGTACTTC.

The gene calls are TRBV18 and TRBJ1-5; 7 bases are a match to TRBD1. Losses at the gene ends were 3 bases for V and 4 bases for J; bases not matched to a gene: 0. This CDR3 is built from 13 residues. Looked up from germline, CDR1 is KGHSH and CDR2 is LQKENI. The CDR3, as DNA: TGTGCCAGCTCACCGGGACAGAATCAGCCCCAGCATTTT. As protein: CASSPGQNQPQHF.

For the CDR3, the DNA is TGCGCCAGCAGCCAAGTTTACGGGGGGCCCATTGAAAGTGGGGCCAACGTCCTGACTTTC. It yields the protein CASSQVYGGPIESGANVLTF. The chain combines TRBV4-3 with TRBJ2-6; tentatively, D is TRBD2 (7 bases). From germline, CDR1 is LGHNA and CDR2 YSLEER. V lost 1 base to trimming and J lost 3 bases, with 22 bases between them. There are 20 residues in the CDR3.

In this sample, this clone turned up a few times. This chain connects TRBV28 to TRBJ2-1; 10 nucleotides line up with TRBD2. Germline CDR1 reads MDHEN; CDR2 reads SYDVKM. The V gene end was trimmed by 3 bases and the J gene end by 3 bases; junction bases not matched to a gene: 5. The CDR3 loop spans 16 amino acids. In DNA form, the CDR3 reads TGTGCCAGCAGTTTTTTTAGCGGGAGGCTCTACAATGAGCAGTTCTTC. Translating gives CASSFFSGRLYNEQFF. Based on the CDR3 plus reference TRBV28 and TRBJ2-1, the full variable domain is DVKVTQSSRYLVKRTGEKVFLECVQDMDHENMFWYRQDPGLGLRLIYFSYDVKMKEKGDIPEGYSVSREKKERFSLILESASTNQTSMYLCASSFFSGRLYNEQFFGPGTRLTVL.

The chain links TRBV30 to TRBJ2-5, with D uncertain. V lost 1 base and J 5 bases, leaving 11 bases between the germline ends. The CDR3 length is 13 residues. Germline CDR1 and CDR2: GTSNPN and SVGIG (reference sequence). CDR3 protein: CAWSAGFGETQYF. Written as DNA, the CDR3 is TGTGCCTGGAGTGCCGGGTTTGGGGAGACCCAGTACTTC. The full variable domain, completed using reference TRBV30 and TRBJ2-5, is SQTIHQWPATLVQPVGSPLSLECTVEGTSNPNLYWYRQAAGRGLQLLFYSVGIGQISSEVPQNLSASRPQDRQFILSSKKLLLSDSGFYLCAWSAGFGETQYFGPGTRLLVL.

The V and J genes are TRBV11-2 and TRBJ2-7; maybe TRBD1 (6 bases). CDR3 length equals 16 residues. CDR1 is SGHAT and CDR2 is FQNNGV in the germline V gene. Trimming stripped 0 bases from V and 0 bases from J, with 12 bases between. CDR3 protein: CASSLDLGADSYEQYF. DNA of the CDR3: TGTGCCAGCAGCTTAGATTTGGGGGCCGACTCCTACGAGCAGTACTTC.

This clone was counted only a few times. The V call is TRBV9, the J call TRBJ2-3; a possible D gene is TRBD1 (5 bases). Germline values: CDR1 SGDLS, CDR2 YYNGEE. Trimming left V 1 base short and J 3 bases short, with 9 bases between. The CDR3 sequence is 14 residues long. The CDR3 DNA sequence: TGTGCCAGCAGCGTAATCCAGGGAACAGATACGCAGTATTTT. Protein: CASSVIQGTDTQYF.

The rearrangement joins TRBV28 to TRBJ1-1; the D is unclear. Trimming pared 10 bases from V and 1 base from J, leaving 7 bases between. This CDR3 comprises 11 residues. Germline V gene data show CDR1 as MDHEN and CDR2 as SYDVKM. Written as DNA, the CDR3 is TGTGCCATCGCGGAGAACACTGAAGCTTTCTTT. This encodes CAIAENTEAFF.

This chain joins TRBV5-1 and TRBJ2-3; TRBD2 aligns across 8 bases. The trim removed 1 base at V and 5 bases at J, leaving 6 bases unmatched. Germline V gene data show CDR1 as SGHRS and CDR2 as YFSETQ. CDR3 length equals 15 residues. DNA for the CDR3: TGCGCCAGCAGCTTGACGGGGGGGGATCGAGATACGCAGTATTTT. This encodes CASSLTGGDRDTQYF.

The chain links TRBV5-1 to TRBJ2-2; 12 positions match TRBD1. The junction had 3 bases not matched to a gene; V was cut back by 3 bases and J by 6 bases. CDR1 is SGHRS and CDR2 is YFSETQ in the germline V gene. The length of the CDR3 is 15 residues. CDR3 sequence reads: CASSSGQGAAGELFF. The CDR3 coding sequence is TGCGCCAGCAGCTCGGGACAGGGGGCCGCCGGGGAGCTGTTTTTT.

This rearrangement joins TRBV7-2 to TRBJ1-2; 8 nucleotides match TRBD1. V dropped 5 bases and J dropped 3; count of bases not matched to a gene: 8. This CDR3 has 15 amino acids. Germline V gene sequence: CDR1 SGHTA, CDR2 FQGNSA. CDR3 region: CASSLTTGVDYGYTF. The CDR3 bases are TGTGCCAGCAGCCTTACGACAGGGGTGGACTATGGCTACACCTTC.